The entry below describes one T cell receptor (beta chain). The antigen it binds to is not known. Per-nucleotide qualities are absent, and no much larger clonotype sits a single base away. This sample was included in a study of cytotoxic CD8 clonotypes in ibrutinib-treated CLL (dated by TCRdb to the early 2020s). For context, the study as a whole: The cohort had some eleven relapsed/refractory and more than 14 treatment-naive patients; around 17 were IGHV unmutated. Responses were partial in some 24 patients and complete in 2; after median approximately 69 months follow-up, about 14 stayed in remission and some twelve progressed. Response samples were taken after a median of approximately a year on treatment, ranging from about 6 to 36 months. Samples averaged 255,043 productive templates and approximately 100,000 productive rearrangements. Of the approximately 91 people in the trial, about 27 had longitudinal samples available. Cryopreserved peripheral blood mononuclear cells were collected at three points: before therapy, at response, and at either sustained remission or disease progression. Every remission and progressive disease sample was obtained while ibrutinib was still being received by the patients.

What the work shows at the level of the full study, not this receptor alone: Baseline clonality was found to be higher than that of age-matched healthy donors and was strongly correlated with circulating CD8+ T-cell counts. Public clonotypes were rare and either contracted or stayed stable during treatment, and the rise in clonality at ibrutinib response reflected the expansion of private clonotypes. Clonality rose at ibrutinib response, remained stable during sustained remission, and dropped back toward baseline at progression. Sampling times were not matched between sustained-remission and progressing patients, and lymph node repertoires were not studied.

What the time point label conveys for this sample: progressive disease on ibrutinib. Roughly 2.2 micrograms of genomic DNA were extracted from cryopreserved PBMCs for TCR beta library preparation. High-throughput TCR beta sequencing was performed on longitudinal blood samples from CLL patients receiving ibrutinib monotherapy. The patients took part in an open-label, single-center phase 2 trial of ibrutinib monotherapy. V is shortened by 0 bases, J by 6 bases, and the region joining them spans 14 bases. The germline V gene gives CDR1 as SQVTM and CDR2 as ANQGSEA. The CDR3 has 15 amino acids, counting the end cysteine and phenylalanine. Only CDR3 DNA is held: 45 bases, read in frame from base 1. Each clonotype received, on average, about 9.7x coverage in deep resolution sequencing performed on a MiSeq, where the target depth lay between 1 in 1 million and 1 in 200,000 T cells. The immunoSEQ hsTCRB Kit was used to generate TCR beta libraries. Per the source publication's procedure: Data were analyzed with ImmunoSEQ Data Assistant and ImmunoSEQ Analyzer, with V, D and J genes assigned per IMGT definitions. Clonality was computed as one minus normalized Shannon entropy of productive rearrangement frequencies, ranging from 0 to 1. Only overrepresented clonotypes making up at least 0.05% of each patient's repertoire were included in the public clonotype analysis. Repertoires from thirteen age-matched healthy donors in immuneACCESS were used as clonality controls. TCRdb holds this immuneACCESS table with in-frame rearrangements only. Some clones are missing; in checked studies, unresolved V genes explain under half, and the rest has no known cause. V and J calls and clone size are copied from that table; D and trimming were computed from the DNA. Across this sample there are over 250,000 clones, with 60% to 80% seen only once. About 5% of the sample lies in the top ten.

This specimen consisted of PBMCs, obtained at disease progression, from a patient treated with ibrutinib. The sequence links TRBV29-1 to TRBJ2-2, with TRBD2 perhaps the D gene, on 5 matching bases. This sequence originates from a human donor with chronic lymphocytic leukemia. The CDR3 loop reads CSVEDAAGGSGELFF. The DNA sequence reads TGCAGCGTTGAAGATGCCGCGGGCGGATCCGGGGAGCTGTTTTTT.